The 31 T cell receptor beta chains reported below all come from one sample, sequenced in a study of blood T cells in healthy people across ages. For the second PCR, which ran for 7 to 11 cycles, a sample-barcoded 5' primer and a J-beta primer mix were used. TCRdb re-derived calls from the 5' RACE reads in MiXCR, one entry per CDR3 protein. The table shows around 520,000 distinct CDR3 sequences, with about 25% occurring only once. These data were also reused for a study on T cells of mothers and their children.

The sample was blood. The receptors stem from a boy aged 2-9 years in good health.

This clonotype has a handful of counts. This chain joins TRBV6-2 or TRBV6-3 and TRBJ2-1; 14 bases agree with TRBD2. The CDR3 sequence is 19 residues long. Germline CDR1 is MNHEY and CDR2 is SVGEGT. V dropped 5 bases and J dropped 0; count of bases not matched to a gene: 9. As DNA, the CDR3 is TGTGCCAGCAGTGGACCGGGACTAGCGGGAGTCCACTCCTACAATGAGCAGTTCTTC. It translates to CASSGPGLAGVHSYNEQFF.

The chain is built from TRBV7-2 and TRBJ2-7; TRBD2 is a possible D gene (5 bases). Germline loops: CDR1 SGHTA, CDR2 FQGNSA. The CDR3 extends over 15 amino acids. Trimming removed 5 bases from V and 4 bases from J, with 18 bases in between. CDR3 protein: CASSKDSRALYEQYF. In DNA form, the CDR3 reads TGTGCCAGCAGCAAGGACTCCCGGGCCCTTTACGAGCAGTACTTC. The whole variable domain, remainder taken from reference TRBV7-2 and TRBJ2-7, is GAGVSQSPSNKVTEKGKDVELRCDPISGHTALYWYRQSLGQGLEFLIYFQGNSAPDKSGLPSDRFSAERTGGSVSTLTIQRTQQEDSAVYLCASSKDSRALYEQYFGPGTRLTVT.

This sequence joins TRBV3-1 and TRBJ2-5; 11 bases agree with TRBD2. CDR1 is LGHDT, CDR2 YNNKEL, per germline (reference sequence). V shed 5 bases and J 5 bases; nucleotides not matched to a gene: 4. The CDR3 consists of 14 residues. CDR3 DNA: TGTGCCAGCAGCGGTAGCGGGGGGGCGGAGACCCAGTACTTC. Protein product: CASSGSGGAETQYF.

This clonotype was found many times. The chain recombines TRBV6-1 with TRBJ2-5, with D maybe TRBD2 (6 bases). The CDR3 length is 15 residues. In germline, CDR1 is MNHNS, CDR2 SASEGT. V lost 0 bases to trimming and J lost 5 bases, with 13 bases between them. CDR3 DNA sequence: TGTGCCAGCAGTGAAGCATCCGGGGGAGGCGAGACCCAGTACTTC. It codes for CASSEASGGGETQYF.

The chain recombines TRBV28 with TRBJ2-7; D is unresolved. Trimming pared 6 bases from V and 3 bases from J, leaving 21 bases between. The CDR3 runs to 16 residues. Germline assignment: CDR1 MDHEN and CDR2 SYDVKM. CDR3 in amino acids: CASSRKARSPFYEQYF. In DNA, the CDR3 is TGTGCCAGCAGCCGGAAGGCCCGATCCCCATTCTACGAGCAGTACTTC.

This clonotype has only one observation. CDR3 bases: TGTGCCAGCAGTGAAGGACAGGGGGGACATCAGCCCCAGCATTTT. Translated: CASSEGQGGHQPQHF. The V call is TRBV2, the J call TRBJ1-5, with 9 bases aligning to TRBD1. The CDR3 spans 15 residues. The V segment lost 1 base and the J segment 5 bases; nucleotides outside the gene matches: 3. Germline lookup yields CDR1 SNHLY and CDR2 FYNNEI.

The gene calls are TRBV6-5 and TRBJ2-5; D could derive from TRBD1 or TRBD2 (6 bases each). The germline gives CDR1 MNHEY, CDR2 SVGAGI. The CDR3 is made up of 17 amino acids. Trimming left V 4 bases short and J 2 bases short, with 20 bases between. Here the CDR3 reads CASSWTIGGEIQETQYF. In nucleotides, the CDR3 is TGTGCCAGCAGTTGGACGATCGGGGGCGAGATACAAGAGACCCAGTACTTC.

The chain uses TRBV27 and TRBJ2-3; D might be TRBD2 (6 bases). Trimming took off 3 bases at V and 0 bases at J, with 10 bases between the two ends. The CDR3 covers 15 residues. The germline V gene encodes CDR1 MNHEY and CDR2 SMNVEV (reference sequence). CDR3 nucleotides: TGTGCCAGCAGTTTGAAGCGGGCTAGCACAGATACGCAGTATTTT. It encodes CASSLKRASTDTQYF.

This clonotype was observed a few times. The CDR3 DNA sequence: TGTGCCAGCAGTTTAGGGACAGTGAGCTACTACGAGCAGTACTTC. Translation: CASSLGTVSYYEQYF. The chain is built from TRBV12-3 or TRBV12-4 and TRBJ2-7; possible D gene TRBD1, 6 bases. V shed 1 base and J shed 3 bases, with 13 bases lying between them. CDR3 size: 15 residues.

CDR3 nucleotide sequence: TGTGCCAGCAGTTTCTCTGCAGGGAAAAGCTCCTACGAGCAGTACTTC. This encodes CASSFSAGKSSYEQYF. The V and J genes are TRBV12-3 or TRBV12-4 and TRBJ2-7, with D possibly matching TRBD1 (5 bases). V was shortened by 3 bases and J by 0 bases, with 15 bases between the two germline ends. The CDR3 has 16 amino acids.

The rearrangement joins TRBV20-1 to TRBJ2-5; 7 nucleotides agree with TRBD1. Germline loops: CDR1 DFQATT, CDR2 SNEGSKA (reference sequence). The length of the CDR3 is 14 residues. Losses at the gene ends were 5 bases for V and 7 bases for J; bases not matched to a gene: 13. The CDR3: CSAAWTGDWGTQYF. In DNA, the CDR3 is TGCAGTGCTGCATGGACAGGCGATTGGGGGACCCAGTACTTC.

This clonotype turned up a few times. The chain links TRBV3-1 to TRBJ2-1; no firm D call. CDR3 length equals 15 residues. CDR1 LGHDT and CDR2 YNNKEL come from the germline V gene (reference sequence). Trimming left V 0 bases short and J 5 bases short, with 11 bases between. The CDR3 DNA reads TGTGCCAGCAGCCAAGAACGAAACAGCAACAATGAGCAGTTCTTC. As protein: CASSQERNSNNEQFF.

This rearrangement joins TRBV12-3 or TRBV12-4 to TRBJ2-5; no clear D. This CDR3 region has 11 residues. V lost 7 bases to trimming and J lost 4 bases, with 7 bases between them. The CDR3 reads CASTLRETQYF. CDR3 in DNA: TGTGCCAGCACCCTGCGAGAGACCCAGTACTTC.

The V call is TRBV7-2, the J call TRBJ2-7; TRBD2 matches at 8 bases. Losses at the gene ends were 7 bases for V and 3 bases for J; bases not matched to a gene: 8. CDR3 length: 14 residues. Germline CDR1 SGHTA, CDR2 FQGNSA. DNA of the CDR3: TGTGCCAGCACGGGGGGGCTAACTGACTACGAGCAGTACTTC. This gives the protein CASTGGLTDYEQYF.

The V gene is TRBV4-1, the J gene TRBJ2-7; D possibly corresponds to TRBD2 (6 bases). CDR3 length equals 14 residues. Trimming stripped 4 bases from V and 3 bases from J, with 13 bases between. Germline assignment: CDR1 MGHRA and CDR2 YSYEKL. CDR3 DNA sequence: TGCGCCAGCAGCCCCACTAGCTCCCTCTACGAGCAGTACTTC. It is translated as CASSPTSSLYEQYF.

The gene calls are TRBV21-1 and TRBJ2-5; TRBD1 is the table's D call, not checked against the DNA. The J call may not be correct, given that the DNA end is closer to TRBJ2-7. TRBV21-1 is described as a pseudogene. This CDR3 is built from 15 residues. As DNA, the CDR3 is TGTGCCAGCAGCAAAGCGACAGGAACTACCTACGAGCAGTACTTC. Protein sequence: CASSKATGTTYEQYF.

This clonotype has just a few counts. The V and J genes are TRBV7-2 and TRBJ2-5; possible D gene TRBD2, 6 bases. The CDR3 is made up of 14 amino acids. V was cut by 5 bases and J by 4 bases, with 14 bases left in between. Germline loops: CDR1 SGHTA, CDR2 FQGNSA. In DNA form, the CDR3 reads TGTGCCAGCAGCGCCGGGACTCGCACAGAGACCCAGTACTTC. Protein product: CASSAGTRTETQYF.

The chain uses TRBV20-1 and TRBJ2-5; TRBD2 agrees at 13 bases. The ends lost 6 bases at V and 5 bases at J; junction bases unmatched: 6. The germline gives CDR1 DFQATT, CDR2 SNEGSKA (reference sequence). This CDR3 is 14 amino acids long. The CDR3 nucleotides are TGCAGTGCCGGGGGACTAGCGGGAAGGGAGACCCAGTACTTC. It specifies CSAGGLAGRETQYF.

The gene calls are TRBV18 and TRBJ2-3; 9 positions match TRBD1. J lost 2 bases, V lost 0 bases, and 3 bases had no gene match. The CDR3 covers 16 residues. In germline, CDR1 is KGHSH, CDR2 LQKENI. The CDR3 here is CASSPPDRGITDTQYF. The CDR3 DNA reads TGTGCCAGCTCACCACCTGACAGGGGGATCACAGATACGCAGTATTTT.

The rearrangement joins TRBV7-8 to TRBJ1-3; D remains unclear. The CDR3 consists of 15 residues. V was shortened by 1 base and J by 2 bases, with 9 bases between the two germline ends. Germline values: CDR1 SGHVS, CDR2 FQNEAQ. CDR3: CASSLVGQTGNTIYF. CDR3 nucleotides: TGTGCCAGCAGCTTAGTAGGGCAGACTGGAAACACCATATATTTT.

This clonotype was detected only a few times. The missing conserved phenylalanine or tryptophan at the end of this CDR3 makes a read error likely. This chain joins TRBV20-1 and TRBJ1-4; D not certain. The CDR3 is made up of 15 amino acids. Germline CDR1 is DFQATT and CDR2 is SNEGSKA (reference sequence). Trimming took off 1 base at V and 6 bases at J, with 15 bases between the two ends. The CDR3 region has the DNA TGCAGTGCTAGAGCCCCCGGGATGAATGATGAAAAACTGTTTTCT. Protein product: CSARAPGMNDEKLFS.

The chain recombines TRBV4-3 with TRBJ2-7; TRBD2 matches 7 bases. V shed 0 bases, J shed 1 base, and the junction held 9 bases outside the gene matches. Germline-derived CDR1 and CDR2 are LGHNA and YSLEER. The CDR3 is 17 residues long. CDR3 coding DNA: TGCGCCAGCAGCCAAGAAGGCGGCGGGAGCGGATCCTACGAGCAGTACTTC. It specifies CASSQEGGGSGSYEQYF.

V gene TRBV6-5 combines with J gene TRBJ2-5; maybe TRBD2 (5 bases). The J call may be faulty, since TRBJ2-7 better matches the DNA end. The CDR3 is 14 amino acids. Germline V gene lookup returns CDR1 MNHEY and CDR2 SVGAGI. DNA for the CDR3: TGTGCCAGCAGTAGAGGACTGTTCCTCTACGAGCAGTACTTC. The encoded protein is CASSRGLFLYEQYF.

This clonotype showed up just a few times. V usage is TRBV7-9 and J usage is TRBJ2-1; tentatively, D is TRBD2 (5 bases). The CDR3 is made up of 16 amino acids. V gave up 4 bases and J gave up 4 bases, with 17 bases separating them. Germline V gene sequence: CDR1 SEHNR, CDR2 FQNEAQ (reference sequence). The CDR3: CASSSGWRALYNEQFF. CDR3 coding DNA: TGTGCCAGCAGCTCCGGGTGGCGGGCACTATACAATGAGCAGTTCTTC.

This clonotype was picked up many times. The rearrangement uses TRBV12-3 or TRBV12-4 and TRBJ2-1; D ambiguous. The CDR3 loop spans 13 amino acids. Deletions cut 1 base from V and 3 bases from J, with 4 bases between. The CDR3 loop reads CASSLEDYNEQFF. The CDR3 DNA reads as TGTGCCAGCAGTTTAGAGGACTACAATGAGCAGTTCTTC.

The chain joins TRBV2 to TRBJ2-1; tentative D call: TRBD2 (6 bases). Between the trimmed V and J ends, which lost 8 bases and 6 bases, there was a span of 17 bases. The CDR3 totals 14 residues. Germline CDR1 and CDR2: SNHLY and FYNNEI. The CDR3 region is CASFWDSGVNEQFF. CDR3 nucleotides: TGTGCCAGCTTTTGGGACTCAGGCGTCAATGAGCAGTTCTTC.

The chain employs TRBV4-3 and TRBJ2-2; TRBD2 aligns across 12 bases. The CDR3 consists of 15 residues. Unmatched junction bases numbered 0, after V lost 1 base and J lost 6 bases. Per the germline V gene, CDR1 is LGHNA and CDR2 is YSLEER. The DNA for the CDR3 is TGCGCCAGCAGCCAAGGGACTAGCGGGGCCGGGGAGCTGTTTTTT. It specifies CASSQGTSGAGELFF.

The V call is TRBV29-1, the J call TRBJ2-7; TRBD1 matches 7 bases. Trimming at V came to 6 bases and at J to 2 bases, leaving 4 bases not matched to a gene. The V gene's germline CDR1 is SQVTM and CDR2 ANQGSEA. The CDR3 has 12 residues. CDR3 residues: CSVSDRAYEQYF. The CDR3, as DNA: TGCAGCGTGAGTGACAGGGCCTACGAGCAGTACTTC.

The chain is built from TRBV6-2 or TRBV6-3 and TRBJ2-7; no reliable D call. The CDR3 totals 15 residues. CDR1 MNHEY and CDR2 SVGEGT come from the germline V gene. The V end was cut by 2 bases, the J end by 1 base, with 12 bases between. The CDR3 sequence: CASSYADSLSYEQYF. CDR3 in DNA: TGTGCCAGCAGTTACGCCGACTCTTTATCCTACGAGCAGTACTTC.

This clonotype was seen only a few times. V and J are TRBV20-1 and TRBJ1-4; 7 bases match TRBD1. The CDR3 spans 14 residues. Losses at the gene ends were 5 bases for V and 7 bases for J; bases not matched to a gene: 10. Germline assignment: CDR1 DFQATT and CDR2 SNEGSKA (reference sequence). The CDR3 loop is CSAARGGAGEKLFF. The CDR3, as DNA: TGCAGTGCTGCCAGAGGGGGCGCAGGTGAAAAACTGTTTTTT.

This clonotype was detected only a few times. The junction departs from the called germline gene at one end, perhaps through a read error. This chain links TRBV6-5 with TRBJ1-4, with 8 bases that match TRBD1. Germline V lookup: CDR1 MNHEY, CDR2 SVGAGI. The CDR3 sequence is 15 residues long. The CDR3 DNA reads TGTGCTAGCAGTACAGGGGGGCAGGGGGGCGAAAAACTGTTTTTT. This gives the protein CASSTGGQGGEKLFF.